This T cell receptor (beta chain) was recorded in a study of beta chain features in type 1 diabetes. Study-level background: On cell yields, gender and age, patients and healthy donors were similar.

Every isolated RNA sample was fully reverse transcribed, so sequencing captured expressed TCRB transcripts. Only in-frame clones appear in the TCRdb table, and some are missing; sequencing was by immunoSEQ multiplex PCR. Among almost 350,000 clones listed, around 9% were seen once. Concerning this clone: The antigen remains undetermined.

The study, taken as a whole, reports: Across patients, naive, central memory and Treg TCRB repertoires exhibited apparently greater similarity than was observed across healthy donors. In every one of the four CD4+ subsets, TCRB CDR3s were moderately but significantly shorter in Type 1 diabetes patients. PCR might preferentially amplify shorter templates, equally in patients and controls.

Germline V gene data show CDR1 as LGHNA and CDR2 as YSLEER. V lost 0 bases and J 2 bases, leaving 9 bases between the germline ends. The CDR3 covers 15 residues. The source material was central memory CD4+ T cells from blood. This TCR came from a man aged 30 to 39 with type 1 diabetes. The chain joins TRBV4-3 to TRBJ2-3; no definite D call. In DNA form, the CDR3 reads TGCGCCAGCAGCCAAGATTGGCCCGACACAGATACGCAGTATTTT. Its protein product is CASSQDWPDTDTQYF.